One and the same sample provided the 2 T cell receptor beta chains below, sequenced in a study of cytomegalovirus exposure and HLA in healthy donors. The primer mix had 60 Vbeta and 13 Jbeta primers. Some clones are missing from TCRdb's copy, which holds only in-frame ones; the method was immunoSEQ multiplex PCR. Among 60,000 to 70,000 clones listed, roughly 78% were seen once. The material sequenced was PBMCs. Receptors originate from a woman in her 30s in good health and CMV-seronegative.

V usage is TRBV6-5 and J usage is TRBJ2-2, with a possible D match to TRBD2 (6 bases). With 5 bases removed from V and 6 bases from J, the gap between germline ends came to 16 bases. CDR3 length equals 15 residues. The germline gives CDR1 MNHEY, CDR2 SVGAGI. The CDR3 spells CASSPLGSFAGELFF. As DNA, the CDR3 is TGTGCCAGCAGTCCCCTCGGGAGCTTTGCCGGGGAGCTGTTTTTT.

This clone was counted a single time. This rearrangement joins TRBV10-1 to TRBJ1-1; D unresolved. CDR3 length equals 13 residues. The V gene's germline CDR1 is WNHNN and CDR2 SYGVQD (reference sequence). V was pared by 10 bases and J by 1 base, with 13 bases between. The CDR3 DNA sequence: TGCGCCACCTCGACTGACTGGAACACTGAAGCTTTCTTT. Amino acid sequence: CATSTDWNTEAFF.